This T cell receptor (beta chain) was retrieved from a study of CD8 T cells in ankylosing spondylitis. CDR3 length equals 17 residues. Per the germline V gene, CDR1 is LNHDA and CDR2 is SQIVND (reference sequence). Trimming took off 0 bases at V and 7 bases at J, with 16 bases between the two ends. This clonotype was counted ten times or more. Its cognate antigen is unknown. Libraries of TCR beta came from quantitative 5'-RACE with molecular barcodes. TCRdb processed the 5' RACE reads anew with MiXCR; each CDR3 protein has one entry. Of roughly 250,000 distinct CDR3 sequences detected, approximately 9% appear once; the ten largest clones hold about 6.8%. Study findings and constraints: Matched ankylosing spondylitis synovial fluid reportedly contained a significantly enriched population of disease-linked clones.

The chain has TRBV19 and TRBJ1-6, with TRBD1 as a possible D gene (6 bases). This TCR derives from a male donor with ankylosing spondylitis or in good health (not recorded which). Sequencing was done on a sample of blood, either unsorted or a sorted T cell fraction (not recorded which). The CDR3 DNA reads TGTGCCAGTAGTATAGAGACCAGACAGGAAAGAAATTCACCCCTCCACTTT. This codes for CASSIETRQERNSPLHF.